The clone carrying this T cell receptor beta chain has only a few counts. This CDR3 is 12 amino acids long. The V gene lost 8 bases and the J gene lost 11 bases, with 18 bases spanning the gap. Looked up from germline, CDR1 is MNHEY and CDR2 is SVGEGT. The data were taken from a study of blood T cells in healthy people across ages. Through a sample-barcoded 5' primer and a J-beta primer mix, a second PCR was run for 7 to 11 cycles. TCRdb ran MiXCR on the 5' RACE reads and lists one entry per CDR3 protein. This sample carries fewer than 800,000 distinct CDR3 sequences, over 45% of them seen once, and the ten largest clones take 30% to 35%.

The sample taken for sequencing was blood. The receptor's source is a woman aged 55-69 years in good health. The chain joins TRBV6-2 or TRBV6-3 to TRBJ2-5; D is uncertain. The chain's CDR3 is CASGLGTEEQYF. Written as DNA, the CDR3 is TGTGCCAGCGGCCTCGGAACCGAGGAGCAGTACTTC.